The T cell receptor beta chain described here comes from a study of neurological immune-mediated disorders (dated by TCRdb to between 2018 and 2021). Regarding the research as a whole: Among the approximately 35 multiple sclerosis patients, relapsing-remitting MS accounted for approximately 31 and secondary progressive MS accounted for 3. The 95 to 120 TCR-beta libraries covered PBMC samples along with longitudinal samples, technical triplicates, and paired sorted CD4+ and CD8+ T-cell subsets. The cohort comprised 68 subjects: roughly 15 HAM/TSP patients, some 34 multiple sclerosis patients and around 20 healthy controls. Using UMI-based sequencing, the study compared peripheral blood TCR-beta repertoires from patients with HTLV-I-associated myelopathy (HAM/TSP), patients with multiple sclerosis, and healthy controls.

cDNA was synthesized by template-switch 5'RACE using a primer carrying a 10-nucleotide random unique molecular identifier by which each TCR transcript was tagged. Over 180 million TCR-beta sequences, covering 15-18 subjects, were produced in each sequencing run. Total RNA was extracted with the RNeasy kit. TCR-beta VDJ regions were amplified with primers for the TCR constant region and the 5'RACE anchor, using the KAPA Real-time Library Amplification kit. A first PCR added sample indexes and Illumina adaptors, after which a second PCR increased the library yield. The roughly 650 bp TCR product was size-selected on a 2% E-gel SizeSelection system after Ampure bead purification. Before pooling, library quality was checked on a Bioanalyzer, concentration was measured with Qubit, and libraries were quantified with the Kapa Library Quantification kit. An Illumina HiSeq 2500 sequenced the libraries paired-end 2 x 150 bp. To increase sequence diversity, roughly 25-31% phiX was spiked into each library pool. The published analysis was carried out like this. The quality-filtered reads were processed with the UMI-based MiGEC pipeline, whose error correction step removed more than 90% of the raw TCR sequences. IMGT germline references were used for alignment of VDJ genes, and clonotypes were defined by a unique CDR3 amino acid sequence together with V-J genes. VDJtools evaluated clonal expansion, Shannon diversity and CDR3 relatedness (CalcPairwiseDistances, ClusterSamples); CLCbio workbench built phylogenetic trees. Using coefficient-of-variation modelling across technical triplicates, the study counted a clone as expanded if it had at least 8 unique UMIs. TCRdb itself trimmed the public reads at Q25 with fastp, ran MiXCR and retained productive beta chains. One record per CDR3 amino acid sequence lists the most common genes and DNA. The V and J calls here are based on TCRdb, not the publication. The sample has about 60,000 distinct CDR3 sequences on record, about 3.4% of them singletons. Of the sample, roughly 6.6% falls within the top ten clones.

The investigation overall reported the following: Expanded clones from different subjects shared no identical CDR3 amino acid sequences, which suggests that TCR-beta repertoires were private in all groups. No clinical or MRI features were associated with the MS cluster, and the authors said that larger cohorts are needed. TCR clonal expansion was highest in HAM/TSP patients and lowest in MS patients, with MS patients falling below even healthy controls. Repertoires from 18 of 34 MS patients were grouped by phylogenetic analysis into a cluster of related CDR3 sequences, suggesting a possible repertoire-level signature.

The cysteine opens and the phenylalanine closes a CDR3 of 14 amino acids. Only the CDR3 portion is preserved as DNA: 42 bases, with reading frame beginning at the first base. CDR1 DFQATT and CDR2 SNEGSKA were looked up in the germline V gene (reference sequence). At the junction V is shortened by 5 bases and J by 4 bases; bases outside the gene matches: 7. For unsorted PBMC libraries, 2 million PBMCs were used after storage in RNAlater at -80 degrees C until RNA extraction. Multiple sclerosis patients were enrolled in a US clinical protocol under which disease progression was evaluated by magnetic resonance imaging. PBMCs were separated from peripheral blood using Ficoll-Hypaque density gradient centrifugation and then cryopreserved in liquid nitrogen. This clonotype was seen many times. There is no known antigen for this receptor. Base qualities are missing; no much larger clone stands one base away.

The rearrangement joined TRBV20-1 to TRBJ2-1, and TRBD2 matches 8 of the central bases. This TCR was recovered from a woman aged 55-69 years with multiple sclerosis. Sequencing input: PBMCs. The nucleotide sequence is TGCAGTGCTCTACTAGCGGAGGGATACAATGAGCAGTTCTTC. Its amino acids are CSALLAEGYNEQFF.